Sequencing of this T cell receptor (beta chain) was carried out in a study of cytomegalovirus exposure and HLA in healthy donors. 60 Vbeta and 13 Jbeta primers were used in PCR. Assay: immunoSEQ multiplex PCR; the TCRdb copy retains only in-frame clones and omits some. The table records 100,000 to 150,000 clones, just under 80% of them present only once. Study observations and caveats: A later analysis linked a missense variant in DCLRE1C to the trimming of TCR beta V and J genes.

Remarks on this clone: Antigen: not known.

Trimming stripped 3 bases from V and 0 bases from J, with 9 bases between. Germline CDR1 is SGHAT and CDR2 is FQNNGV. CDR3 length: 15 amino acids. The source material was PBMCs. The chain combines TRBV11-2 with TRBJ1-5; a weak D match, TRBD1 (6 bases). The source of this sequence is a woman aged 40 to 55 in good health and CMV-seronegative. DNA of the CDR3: TGTGCCAGCAGCTTGGGACATCATAGCAATCAGCCCCAGCATTTT. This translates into CASSLGHHSNQPQHF.